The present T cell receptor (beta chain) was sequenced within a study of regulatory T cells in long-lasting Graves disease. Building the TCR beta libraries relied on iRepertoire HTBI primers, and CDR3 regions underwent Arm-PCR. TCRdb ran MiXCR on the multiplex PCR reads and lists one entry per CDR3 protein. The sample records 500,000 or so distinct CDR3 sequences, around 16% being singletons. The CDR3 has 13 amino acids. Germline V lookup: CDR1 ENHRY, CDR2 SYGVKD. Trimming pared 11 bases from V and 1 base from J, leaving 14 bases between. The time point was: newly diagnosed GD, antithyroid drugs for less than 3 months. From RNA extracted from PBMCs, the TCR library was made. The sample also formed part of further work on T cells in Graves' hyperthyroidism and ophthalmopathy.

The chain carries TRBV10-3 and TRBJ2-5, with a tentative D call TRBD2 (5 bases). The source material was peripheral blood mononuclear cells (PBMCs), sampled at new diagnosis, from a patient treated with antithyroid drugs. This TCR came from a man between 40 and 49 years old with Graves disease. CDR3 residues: CAVLAGAQETQYF. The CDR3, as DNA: TGTGCCGTCCTAGCTGGCGCCCAAGAGACCCAGTACTTC.